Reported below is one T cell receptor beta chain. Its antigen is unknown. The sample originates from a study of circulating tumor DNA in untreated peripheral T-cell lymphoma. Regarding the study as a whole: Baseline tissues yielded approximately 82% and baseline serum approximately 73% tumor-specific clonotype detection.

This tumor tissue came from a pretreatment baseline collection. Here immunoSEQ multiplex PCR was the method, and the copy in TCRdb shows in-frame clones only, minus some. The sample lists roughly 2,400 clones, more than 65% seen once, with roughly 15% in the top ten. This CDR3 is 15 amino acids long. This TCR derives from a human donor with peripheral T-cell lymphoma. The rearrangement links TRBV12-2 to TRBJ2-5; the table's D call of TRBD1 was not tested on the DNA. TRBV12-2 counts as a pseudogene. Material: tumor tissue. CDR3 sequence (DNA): TGTGCCAGTACCCAGGGGGGCCATGGGCAAGAGACCCAGTACTTC. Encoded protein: CASTQGGHGQETQYF.